Listed here are 20 T cell receptor beta chains from one sample, sequenced in a study of shared clonotypes between healthy human individuals. Positively selected for CCR7, the CD45RO-negative cells used as naive CD8 cells excluded terminally differentiated effector memory CD45RA+ cells. The repertoire was sequenced with immunoSEQ multiplex PCR; TCRdb's copy has only in-frame clones and lacks some. The sample contains hundreds of thousands of clones, about 96% of which appear only once. The sample consisted of naive CD8+ T cells sorted from blood. Every receptor here comes from a woman aged 30 to 39 in good health.

The count of this clone is one. The chain carries TRBV30 and TRBJ2-7; 13 positions agree with TRBD2. The ends lost 1 base at V and 3 bases at J; junction bases unmatched: 3. This CDR3 region has 15 residues. Germline CDR1 is GTSNPN and CDR2 is SVGIG (reference sequence). For the CDR3, the DNA is TGTGCCTGGAGTGCGAGACTAGCGGGAGGCTACGAGCAGTACTTC. Residues: CAWSARLAGGYEQYF.

In its sample, this clone was seen once. The J gene is TRBJ2-7, the V gene TRBV9, with TRBD1 matching 10 bases. The V segment lost 2 bases and the J segment 2 bases; nucleotides outside the gene matches: 4. The germline gives CDR1 SGDLS, CDR2 YYNGEE. The CDR3 sequence is 15 residues long. Here the CDR3 reads CASSVSGTGAYEQYF. The CDR3, as DNA: TGTGCCAGCAGCGTTTCCGGGACAGGGGCCTACGAGCAGTACTTC.

The chain employs TRBV28 and TRBJ2-2; weak D call: TRBD1 (6 bases). The V end was cut by 10 bases, the J end by 0 bases, with 30 bases between. The length of the CDR3 is 20 residues. Looked up from germline, CDR1 is MDHEN and CDR2 is SYDVKM. Here the CDR3 reads CATTPLGSEDGTTNTGELFF. The CDR3 bases are TGTGCCACCACGCCGTTGGGGTCCGAAGATGGGACAACGAACACCGGGGAGCTGTTTTTT. Variable domain in full (rest from reference TRBV28 and TRBJ2-2): DVKVTQSSRYLVKRTGEKVFLECVQDMDHENMFWYRQDPGLGLRLIYFSYDVKMKEKGDIPEGYSVSREKKERFSLILESASTNQTSMYLCATTPLGSEDGTTNTGELFFGEGSRLTVL.

This chain links TRBV2 with TRBJ2-1, with 8 bases fitting TRBD2. Germline CDR1 and CDR2: SNHLY and FYNNEI. V shed 9 bases, J shed 6 bases, and the junction held 7 bases outside the gene matches. The length of the CDR3 is 13 residues. The CDR3 DNA is TGTGCCAGTATAGCGGGAACCGTCAATGAGCAGTTCTTC. Amino acid sequence: CASIAGTVNEQFF. The full variable domain, in which reference TRBV2 and TRBJ2-1 provide the parts outside the CDR3, is EPEVTQTPSHQVTQMGQEVILRCVPISNHLYFYWYRQILGQKVEFLVSFYNNEISEKSEIFDDQFSVERPDGSNFTLKIRSTKLEDSAMYFCASIAGTVNEQFFGPGTRLTVL.

This clone was detected only once. This chain connects TRBV18 to TRBJ1-1; D is unclear. Trimming stripped 1 base from V and 3 bases from J, with 9 bases between. The CDR3 has 14 amino acids. Germline V gene sequence: CDR1 KGHSH, CDR2 LQKENI. The CDR3 region has the DNA TGTGCCAGCTCACCACGGTCCGTGGACACTGAAGCTTTCTTT. It yields the protein CASSPRSVDTEAFF.

V is TRBV29-1 and J is TRBJ2-2; perhaps TRBD1 as D (7 bases). With 7 bases removed from V and 6 bases from J, the gap between germline ends came to 9 bases. Germline lookup yields CDR1 SQVTM and CDR2 ANQGSEA. This CDR3 spans 11 amino acids. CDR3 residues: CSARGAGELFF. The CDR3 DNA sequence: TGCAGCGCCAGGGGGGCCGGGGAGCTGTTTTTT.

This chain joins TRBV5-4 and TRBJ1-2; 8 positions agree with TRBD1. CDR1 is SGHNT, CDR2 YYREEE, per germline (reference sequence). V shed 3 bases, J shed 0 bases, and the junction held 1 base outside the gene matches. The CDR3 runs to 14 residues. CDR3 coding DNA: TGTGCCAGCAGCTCGGGACAGGCTAACTATGGCTACACCTTC. This sequence encodes CASSSGQANYGYTF. Full variable domain (rest looked up from reference TRBV5-4 and TRBJ1-2): ETGVTQSPTHLIKTRGQQVTLRCSSQSGHNTVSWYQQALGQGPQFIFQYYREEENGRGNFPPRFSGLQFPNYSSELNVNALELDDSALYLCASSSGQANYGYTFGSGTRLTVV.

This clone was seen a single time. The chain is built from TRBV7-9 and TRBJ2-1, with 10 bases matching TRBD2. Germline loops: CDR1 SEHNR, CDR2 FQNEAQ (reference sequence). V was clipped by 5 bases and J by 5 bases; unmatched bases: 6. The CDR3 is 15 amino acids. The CDR3 reads CASSHASGSNNEQFF. The CDR3 bases are TGTGCCAGCAGCCACGCTAGCGGGAGTAACAATGAGCAGTTCTTC.

The CDR3 here is CASSQGLAGEGYEQYF. In nucleotides, the CDR3 is TGTGCCAGCAGCCAAGGACTAGCGGGAGAGGGCTACGAGCAGTACTTC. This rearrangement joins TRBV7-9 to TRBJ2-7; 13 nucleotides agree with TRBD2. Germline V CDR1 and CDR2: SEHNR, FQNEAQ (reference sequence). J gave up 3 bases and V 5 bases, and 7 bases lay outside the gene matches. There are 16 residues in the CDR3. Full variable domain (remainder filled in from reference TRBV7-9 and TRBJ2-7): DTGVSQNPRHKITKRGQNVTFRCDPISEHNRLYWYRQTLGQGPEFLTYFQNEAQLEKSRLLSDRFSAERPKGSFSTLEIQRTEQGDSAMYLCASSQGLAGEGYEQYFGPGTRLTVT.

The CDR3 DNA sequence: TGTGCCAGCAGTTTACGGACAGGAGCTACAGATACGCAGTATTTT. Protein product: CASSLRTGATDTQYF. This chain links TRBV27 with TRBJ2-3, with 7 bases that match TRBD1. The CDR3 has 15 amino acids. Germline V gene data show CDR1 as MNHEY and CDR2 as SMNVEV (reference sequence). V gave up 2 bases and J gave up 3 bases; unmatched junction bases: 5.

The chain links TRBV7-9 to TRBJ2-7; 7 positions agree with TRBD1. This CDR3 spans 16 amino acids. V shed 5 bases, J shed 4 bases, and the junction held 14 bases outside the gene matches. In germline, CDR1 is SEHNR, CDR2 FQNEAQ (reference sequence). The CDR3 sequence is CASSIASGQHSYEQYF. In DNA form, the CDR3 reads TGTGCCAGCAGCATCGCCTCGGGACAGCATTCTTACGAGCAGTACTTC.

This clone was picked up a small number of times. This rearrangement joins TRBV7-2 to TRBJ1-2; TRBD1 agrees at 7 bases. This CDR3 contains 14 residues. The V segment lost 0 bases and the J segment 4 bases; nucleotides outside the gene matches: 2. The germline CDR1 and CDR2 sequences are SGHTA and FQGNSA. The CDR3: CASSLATGSYGYTF. In DNA, the CDR3 is TGTGCCAGCAGCTTAGCGACAGGGAGCTATGGCTACACCTTC.

The chain is built from TRBV29-1 and TRBJ1-1, with D unclear. The CDR3 loop spans 10 amino acids. Trimming removed 6 bases from V and 6 bases from J, with 8 bases in between. CDR1 and CDR2 (germline): SQVTM, ANQGSEA. Here the CDR3 reads CSVVTPEAFF. In DNA, the CDR3 is TGCAGCGTCGTGACACCTGAAGCTTTCTTT. The full variable domain, completed using reference TRBV29-1 and TRBJ1-1, is SAVISQKPSRDICQRGTSLTIQCQVDSQVTMMFWYRQQPGQSLTLIATANQGSEATYESGFVIDKFPISRPNLTFSTLTVSNMSPEDSSIYLCSVVTPEAFFGQGTRLTVV.

The chain joins TRBV27 to TRBJ2-2; the match to TRBD2 covers 8 bases. The CDR3 runs to 17 residues. CDR1 and CDR2 (germline): MNHEY, SMNVEV (reference sequence). The trim removed 2 bases at V and 4 bases at J, leaving 9 bases unmatched. The CDR3 nucleotides read TGTGCCAGCAGTTTAACTCCCCAGCGGGAGATCACCGGGGAGCTGTTTTTT. Translation: CASSLTPQREITGELFF.

This chain connects TRBV5-1 to TRBJ2-7; no clear D. With 7 bases removed from V and 7 bases from J, the gap between germline ends came to 9 bases. Per germline, CDR1 SGHRS and CDR2 YFSETQ. The CDR3 loop spans 10 amino acids. CDR3 DNA: TGCGCCAGCCTGGGGTGGGAGCAGTACTTC. Amino acid sequence: CASLGWEQYF. Using reference TRBV5-1 and TRBJ2-7 for the parts outside the CDR3, the full variable domain is KAGVTQTPRYLIKTRGQQVTLSCSPISGHRSVSWYQQTPGQGLQFLFEYFSETQRNKGNFPGRFSGRQFSNSRSEMNVSTLELGDSALYLCASLGWEQYFGPGTRLTVT.

The chain links TRBV10-3 to TRBJ1-4; D perhaps matches TRBD1 (5 bases). Trimming pared 10 bases from V and 2 bases from J, leaving 11 bases between. Per the germline V gene, CDR1 is ENHRY and CDR2 is SYGVKD. The CDR3 has 13 amino acids. The CDR3 spells CATREVTNEKLFF. CDR3 bases: TGTGCCACCAGGGAGGTGACTAATGAAAAACTGTTTTTT.

V and J are TRBV15 and TRBJ2-2; tentative D call: TRBD1 (5 bases). This CDR3 has 15 amino acids. Germline-derived CDR1 and CDR2 are LNHNV and YYDKDF (reference sequence). The V end was cut by 3 bases, the J end by 6 bases, with 14 bases between. Written as DNA, the CDR3 is TGTGCCACCAGCAGCATGGTAGGGGCTCCCGGGGAGCTGTTTTTT. This encodes CATSSMVGAPGELFF.

The chain employs TRBV27 and TRBJ2-7; 8 nucleotides align to TRBD1. The length of the CDR3 is 14 residues. The germline V gene encodes CDR1 MNHEY and CDR2 SMNVEV (reference sequence). Unmatched junction bases numbered 4, after V lost 4 bases and J lost 2 bases. CDR3 sequence (DNA): TGTGCCAGCAGTTACGGACAGGGCACCTACGAGCAGTACTTC. This gives the protein CASSYGQGTYEQYF.

The chain carries TRBV7-5 and TRBJ1-1; no DNA check was done on the table's D call, TRBD1. TRBV7-5 is termed a pseudogene. The CDR3 has 16 residues. The CDR3 loop is CVRSRSDTLGNTEAFF. In nucleotides, the CDR3 is TGTGTCAGAAGTCGATCCGACACCCTGGGGAACACTGAAGCTTTCTTT.

This chain connects TRBV7-3 to TRBJ2-1; D uncertain. The CDR3 is made up of 13 amino acids. From germline, CDR1 is SGHTA and CDR2 FQGTGA. Trimming cost V 5 bases and J 3 bases, with 8 bases left between them. CDR3 in amino acids: CASSQALYNEQFF. CDR3 DNA sequence: TGTGCCAGCAGCCAGGCCCTCTACAATGAGCAGTTCTTC.